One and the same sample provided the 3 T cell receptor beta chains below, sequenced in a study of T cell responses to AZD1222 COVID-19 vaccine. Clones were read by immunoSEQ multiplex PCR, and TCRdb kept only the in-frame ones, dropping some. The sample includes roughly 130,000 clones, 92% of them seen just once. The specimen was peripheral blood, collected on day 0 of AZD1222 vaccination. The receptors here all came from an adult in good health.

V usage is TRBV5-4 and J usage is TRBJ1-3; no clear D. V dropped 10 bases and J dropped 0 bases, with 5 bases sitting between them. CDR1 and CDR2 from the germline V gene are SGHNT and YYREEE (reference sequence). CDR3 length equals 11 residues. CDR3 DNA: TGTGCCGCGGGCTCTGGAAACACCATATATTTT. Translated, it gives CAAGSGNTIYF.

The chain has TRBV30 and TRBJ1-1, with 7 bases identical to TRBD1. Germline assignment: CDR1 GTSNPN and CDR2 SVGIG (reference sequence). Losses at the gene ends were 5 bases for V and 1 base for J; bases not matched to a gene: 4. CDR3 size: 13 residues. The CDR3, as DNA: TGTGCCTGGGAGACAGGGAGGAACACTGAAGCTTTCTTT. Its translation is CAWETGRNTEAFF.

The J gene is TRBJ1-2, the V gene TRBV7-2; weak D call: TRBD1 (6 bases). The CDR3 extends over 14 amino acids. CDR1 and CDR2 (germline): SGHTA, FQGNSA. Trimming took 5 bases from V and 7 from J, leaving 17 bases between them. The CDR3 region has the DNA TGTGCCAGCAGCGCGTGGGGGGCGCGGGGTGGCTACACCTTC. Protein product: CASSAWGARGGYTF.